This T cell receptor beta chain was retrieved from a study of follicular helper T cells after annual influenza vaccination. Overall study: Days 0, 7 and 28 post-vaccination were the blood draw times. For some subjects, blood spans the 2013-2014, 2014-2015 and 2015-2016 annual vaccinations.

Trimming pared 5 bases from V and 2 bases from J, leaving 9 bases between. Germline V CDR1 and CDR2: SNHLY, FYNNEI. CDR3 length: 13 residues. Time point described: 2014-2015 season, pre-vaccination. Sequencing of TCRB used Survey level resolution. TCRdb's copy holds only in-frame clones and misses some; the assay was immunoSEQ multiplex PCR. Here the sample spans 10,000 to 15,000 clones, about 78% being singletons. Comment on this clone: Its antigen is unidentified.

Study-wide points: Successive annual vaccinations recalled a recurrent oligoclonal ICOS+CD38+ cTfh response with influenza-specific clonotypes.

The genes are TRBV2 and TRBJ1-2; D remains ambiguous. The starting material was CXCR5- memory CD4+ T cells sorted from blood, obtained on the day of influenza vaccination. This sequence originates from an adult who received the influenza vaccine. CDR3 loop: CASSPRQNYGYTF. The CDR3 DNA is TGTGCCAGCAGTCCCCGCCAGAACTATGGCTACACCTTC.